These 9 T cell receptor beta chains share one sample of origin, sequenced in a study of T cells in tuberculosis (dated by TCRdb to about 2018). This sample's time point label indicates: new active TB diagnosis, blood taken before or within 7 days of starting treatment. Library construction relied on the immunoSEQ multiplex PCR assay. TCRdb holds this immuneACCESS table with in-frame rearrangements only. Some clones are missing; in checked studies, unresolved V genes explain under half, and the rest has no known cause. The sample data list tens of thousands of clones, and approximately 85% of these were observed just once. In total, the top ten clones hold under 15% of the sample. This material consisted of PBMCs, taken at tuberculosis diagnosis. The receptors here all came from an adult with tuberculosis.

The genes are TRBV2 and TRBJ2-7; 8 nucleotides agree with TRBD1. J gave up 4 bases and V 7 bases, and 9 bases lay outside the gene matches. There are 14 residues in the CDR3. The V gene's germline CDR1 is SNHLY and CDR2 FYNNEI. The CDR3 sequence: CASTLGRQGYEQYF. CDR3 sequence (DNA): TGTGCCAGCACCCTGGGGAGACAGGGGTACGAGCAGTACTTC.

The rearrangement uses TRBV7-2 and TRBJ2-1, with 7 bases aligning to TRBD2. Germline lookup yields CDR1 SGHTA and CDR2 FQGNSA. The CDR3 has 16 residues. With 3 bases clipped from V and 7 bases from J, the junction kept 12 bases outside the gene matches. CDR3 loop: CASSFSPGGVWNEQFF. CDR3 DNA: TGTGCCAGCAGCTTTTCCCCGGGAGGTGTTTGGAATGAGCAGTTCTTC.

V usage is TRBV5-8 and J usage is TRBJ1-5, with D uncertain. Trimming removed 4 bases at V and 6 bases at J, with 8 bases between. Per germline, CDR1 SGHTS and CDR2 YDEGEE. The CDR3 loop spans 12 amino acids. The CDR3 bases are TGTGCCAGCAGCGCCGGTGGTCAGCCCCAGCATTTT. Translation gives CASSAGGQPQHF.

V is TRBV7-9 and J is TRBJ1-1; D might be TRBD1 (6 bases). The CDR3 sequence is 14 residues long. V lost 6 bases, J lost 2 bases, and 13 bases lay in between. Germline V CDR1 and CDR2: SEHNR, FQNEAQ (reference sequence). The CDR3 spells CASRPGHGNTEAFF. The CDR3 bases are TGTGCCAGCAGACCGGGACACGGAAACACTGAAGCTTTCTTT.

This clone has only one observation. The chain joins TRBV9 to TRBJ1-1; D possibly corresponds to TRBD1 (5 bases). The CDR3 extends over 13 amino acids. Trimming took off 3 bases at V and 6 bases at J, with 12 bases between the two ends. Germline V gene data show CDR1 as SGDLS and CDR2 as YYNGEE. CDR3 residues: CASSALDNSEAFF. The CDR3 region has the DNA TGTGCCAGCAGCGCGTTGGACAACTCTGAAGCTTTCTTT.

The chain combines TRBV7-9 with TRBJ1-6, with unresolved D. The germline V and J ends were trimmed by 5 bases and 5 bases, with 7 bases remaining between them. The CDR3 is made up of 13 amino acids. Germline CDR1 and CDR2: SEHNR and FQNEAQ (reference sequence). This CDR3 is CASSGLDNSPLHF. CDR3 bases: TGTGCCAGCAGCGGCCTGGATAATTCACCCCTCCACTTT.

This chain joins TRBV9 and TRBJ1-1; D may be TRBD1 (6 bases). V lost 4 bases, J lost 4 bases, and 17 bases lay in between. This CDR3 is 15 amino acids long. The germline V gene has CDR1 SGDLS and CDR2 YYNGEE. The CDR3 protein is CASSPRRGVSTEAFF. The CDR3 DNA reads as TGTGCCAGCAGCCCCCGCAGGGGTGTTAGCACTGAAGCTTTCTTT.

The genes are TRBV6-6 and TRBJ2-2, with 10 nucleotides matching TRBD2. The length of the CDR3 is 16 residues. The junction had 4 bases not matched to a gene; V was cut back by 6 bases and J by 0 bases. Germline CDR1 is MNHNY and CDR2 is SVGAGI (reference sequence). The CDR3 DNA follows: TGTGCCAGCAGAGGGACTAGCGTTTCGAACACCGGGGAGCTGTTTTTT. Residues: CASRGTSVSNTGELFF.

This chain joins TRBV7-6 and TRBJ1-1; TRBD1 aligns across 7 bases. V lost 5 bases and J lost 1; bases outside the gene matches: 7. Germline loops: CDR1 SGHVS, CDR2 FNYEAQ. The CDR3 is 15 amino acids. CDR3 region: CASSTRDSSNTEAFF. The DNA for the CDR3 is TGTGCCAGCAGCACCCGGGACAGCTCGAACACTGAAGCTTTCTTT.